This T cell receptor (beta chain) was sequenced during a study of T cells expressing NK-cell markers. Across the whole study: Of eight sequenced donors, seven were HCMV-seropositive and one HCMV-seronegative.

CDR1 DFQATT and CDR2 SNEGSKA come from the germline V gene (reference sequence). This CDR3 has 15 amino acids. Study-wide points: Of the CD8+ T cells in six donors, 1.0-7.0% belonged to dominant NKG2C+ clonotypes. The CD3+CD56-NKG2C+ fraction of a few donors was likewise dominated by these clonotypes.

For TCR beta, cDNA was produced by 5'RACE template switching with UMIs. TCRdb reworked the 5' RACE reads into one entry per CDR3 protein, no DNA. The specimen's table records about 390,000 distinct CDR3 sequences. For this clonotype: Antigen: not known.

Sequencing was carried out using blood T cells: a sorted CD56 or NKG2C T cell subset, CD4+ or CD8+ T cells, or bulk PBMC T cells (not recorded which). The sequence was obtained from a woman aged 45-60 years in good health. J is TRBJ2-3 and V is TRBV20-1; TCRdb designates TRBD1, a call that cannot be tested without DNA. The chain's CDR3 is CSAIVGTGGGDTQYF.